The 19 T cell receptor beta chains reported below all come from one sample, sequenced in a study of CD8+ T cells in alopecia areata. Scientists pooled cutaneous lymph node cells and sorted them on CD4, CD8alpha, NKG2D, NKG2ACE and other markers. RNA was extracted and reverse transcribed into cDNA as the sequencing template. Here immunoSEQ multiplex PCR was the method, and the copy in TCRdb shows in-frame clones only, minus some. The sample yields approximately 280,000 clones, without any singletons. The sequencing sample was made of CD4+ T cells sorted from a lymph node. The source is a C3H/HeJ mouse with alopecia areata. This strain's MHC haplotype is H2-k.

This clone was counted between two and nine times. Gene names refer to mouse genes. The sequence runs out 4 residues before the end of the CDR3; the remainder is reconstructed from the germline J gene. The V gene is TRBV31, the J gene TRBJ1-2, with a weak D call TRBD1 (6 bases). Germline V gene sequence: CDR1 GKSSPN, CDR2 SITVG. There are 15 residues in the CDR3. V dropped 0 bases and J dropped 1 base, with 12 bases sitting between them. Incomplete CDR3 DNA: TGTGCCTGGAGTCTAGTGGGGGGGCGAAACTCC. Protein product: CAWSLVGGRNS. The entire CDR3 protein is CAWSLVGGRNSDYTF.

This clone was found a few times. Gene names refer to mouse genes. Coverage ceases 4 residues before the CDR3 finishes, and the germline J gene fills in the end. Other DNA sequences of this sample code for an identical CDR3. The rearrangement links TRBV5 to TRBJ2-5, with TRBD1 matching 8 bases. The CDR3 has 14 amino acids. Germline values: CDR1 LGHNA, CDR2 YNLKQL (reference sequence). The sequenced part of the CDR3 DNA is TGTGCCAGCAGCCAGACAGGGGAAGGAGAC. It yields the protein CASSQTGEGD. The CDR3 reads in full as CASSQTGEGDTQYF.

Comments on this clone: Gene labels here are mouse ones. The read comes to an end 4 residues before the CDR3 does, leaving the germline J gene to fill in the end. The chain has TRBV31 and TRBJ1-2; D may be TRBD1 (6 bases). V lost 0 bases to trimming and J lost 0 bases, with 11 bases between them. This CDR3 region has 15 residues. CDR1 is GKSSPN and CDR2 is SITVG in the germline V gene. The CDR3 is CAWSLRTASNSDYTF. The sequenced CDR3 bases are TGTGCCTGGAGTCTAAGGACAGCCTCAAACTCC.

In the case of this clone: Gene labels here are mouse ones. Read sequence stops 4 residues before the CDR3 end, and the germline J gene provides the missing end. The V call is TRBV1, the J call TRBJ2-7, with 10 bases that match TRBD2. The CDR3 is 15 residues long. CDR1 is NSQYPW, CDR2 LRSPGD, per germline (reference sequence). V trimming: 3 bases; J trimming: 0 bases; junction bases outside the gene matches: 2. Incomplete CDR3 DNA: TGCACCTGCAGTGCGGGGACTGGGGTCTCCTAT. The encoded protein is CTCSAGTGVSY. The entire CDR3 protein is CTCSAGTGVSYEQYF.

A remark on this clone: Gene names are the mouse ones. Read sequence stops 4 residues before the CDR3 end, and the germline J gene provides the missing end. The chain links TRBV13-1 to TRBJ2-2; 8 positions agree with TRBD1. Germline V gene lookup returns CDR1 NSHNY and CDR2 SYGAGN. CDR3 length equals 16 residues. V was clipped by 2 bases and J by 0 bases; unmatched bases: 3. The sequenced part of the CDR3 DNA is TGTGCCAGCAGTGAAGACAGGGGAGCAAACACCGGG. Its translation: CASSEDRGANTG. The whole CDR3 is CASSEDRGANTGQLYF.

Points on this clone: Mouse names are used for the genes. The read terminates 4 residues before the CDR3 end, so the remaining end is supplied by the germline J gene. The chain couples TRBV1 to TRBJ2-2; 10 nucleotides match TRBD2. J gave up 1 base and V 0 bases, and 5 bases lay outside the gene matches. The CDR3 contains 18 residues. CDR1 is NSQYPW, CDR2 LRSPGD, per germline (reference sequence). CDR3 bases read: TGCACCTGCAGTGCAGATCTCTGGGGGGGCATAAACACCGGG. This translates into CTCSADLWGGINTG. The whole CDR3 protein reads CTCSADLWGGINTGQLYF.

Of note for this clone: The gene names given are mouse names. Sequencing ends 4 residues short of the CDR3 end; the germline J gene provides the rest. Additional DNA sequences in this sample encode the identical CDR3. V and J are TRBV31 and TRBJ2-5; D is undetermined. Germline lookup yields CDR1 GKSSPN and CDR2 SITVG. This CDR3 comprises 13 residues. Trimming cost V 0 bases and J 3 bases, with 7 bases left between them. The CDR3 loop is CAWSLAIQDTQYF. The CDR3 bases that were read are TGTGCCTGGAGTCTGGCTATACAAGAC.

This clone was found a few times. Mouse gene names and germline throughout. The read is 4 residues too short to cover the CDR3 end, so that end is filled in from the germline J gene. The chain combines TRBV14 with TRBJ1-1; 11 bases agree with TRBD1. With V trimmed by 5 bases and J by 3 bases, 6 bases remained unmatched. The CDR3 extends over 15 amino acids. Germline assignment: CDR1 SGHDT and CDR2 FRDEAV. The part of the CDR3 DNA that was read is TGTGCCAGCAGCCCCGGGACAGGGGGGGACACA. It translates to CASSPGTGGDT. The entire CDR3 reads CASSPGTGGDTEVFF.

This clone was detected a few times. Gene labels here are mouse ones. The sequenced fragment ends 4 residues before the CDR3 boundary, so the rest is inferred from the germline J gene. The genes are TRBV13-1 and TRBJ2-1; maybe TRBD1 (5 bases). Germline V gives CDR1 NSHNY, CDR2 SYGAGN. This CDR3 has 12 residues. The covered CDR3 bases are TGTGCCAGCAGTGATCCGGACACT. Amino acid sequence: CASSDPDT. The whole CDR3 is CASSDPDTEQFF.

This clone was counted only a few times. Gene names follow the mouse nomenclature. The CDR3 goes on 4 residues after the read ends, and that part is filled in from the germline J gene. The V call is TRBV5, the J call TRBJ2-7; D is perhaps TRBD1 (6 bases). V was shortened by 4 bases and J by 0 bases, with 10 bases between the two germline ends. The CDR3 covers 14 residues. CDR1 and CDR2 from the germline V gene are LGHNA and YNLKQL (reference sequence). CDR3 bases read: TGTGCCAGCAGCCCGGACAGAAACTCCTAT. Translation: CASSPDRNSY. The whole CDR3 reads CASSPDRNSYEQYF.

The sample holds many counts of this clone. Gene names refer to mouse genes. The read falls 4 residues short of the CDR3 end, and the missing part is taken from the germline J gene. This chain uses TRBV1 with TRBJ2-7, with a weak D call TRBD2 (6 bases). The CDR3 length is 13 residues. The germline V gene has CDR1 NSQYPW and CDR2 LRSPGD (reference sequence). CDR3: CTCSAAGDYEQYF. CDR3 DNA, as far as it was read: TGCACCTGCAGTGCAGCTGGGGATTAT.

This clone was detected only a few times. Mouse gene names apply. The CDR3 goes on 4 residues after the read ends, and that part is filled in from the germline J gene. The rearrangement uses TRBV4 and TRBJ2-1; TRBD2 matches at 8 bases. Germline V gives CDR1 LGHDT, CDR2 YNNKQL (reference sequence). This CDR3 comprises 15 residues. V shed 3 bases, J shed 1 base, and the junction held 2 bases outside the gene matches. The chain's CDR3 is CASSYAGGNYAEQFF. The sequenced part of the CDR3 DNA is TGTGCCAGCAGCTATGCTGGGGGGAACTATGCT.

This clone was detected only a few times. Genes and germline come from the mouse. The sequence runs out 4 residues before the end of the CDR3; the remainder is reconstructed from the germline J gene. V usage is TRBV1 and J usage is TRBJ2-2, with 10 bases lining up with TRBD1. V lost 0 bases and J lost 6; bases outside the gene matches: 1. The germline V gene encodes CDR1 NSQYPW and CDR2 LRSPGD (reference sequence). This CDR3 spans 15 amino acids. CDR3 loop: CTCSAEGTGAGQLYF. The sequenced part of the CDR3 DNA is TGCACCTGCAGTGCAGAGGGGACAGGGGCCGGG.

This clone was detected only a few times. Germline and genes here are mouse. The read halts 4 residues ahead of the CDR3 end, with the missing end drawn from the germline J gene. The same CDR3 arises from other DNA sequences in this sample as well. This chain uses TRBV13-1 with TRBJ2-7; D gene unclear. CDR1 NSHNY and CDR2 SYGAGN come from the germline V gene. V was pared by 1 base and J by 0 bases, with 2 bases between. This CDR3 has 12 residues. The CDR3 reads CASSDLSYEQYF. The sequenced CDR3 bases are TGTGCCAGCAGTGATCTCTCCTAT.

About this clone itself: The listed genes are named as in mouse. The DNA ends 4 residues before the CDR3 does, and the rest of the CDR3 is filled in from the germline J gene. J is TRBJ2-1 and V is TRBV5; D possibly corresponds to TRBD2 (7 bases). Germline CDR1 is LGHNA and CDR2 is YNLKQL (reference sequence). V lost 1 base and J 1 base, leaving 14 bases between the germline ends. This CDR3 contains 17 residues. CDR3 bases read: TGTGCCAGCAGCCAAGGCCCCGGGGGGCGGAACTATGCT. This encodes CASSQGPGGRNYA. In full, the CDR3 reads CASSQGPGGRNYAEQFF.

Turning to this clone: Genes and germline come from the mouse. The missing CDR3 end, 4 residues past where the read stops, is filled in from the germline J gene. The chain combines TRBV13-1 with TRBJ2-1; D might be TRBD1 (7 bases). V dropped 2 bases and J dropped 0 bases, with 15 bases sitting between them. The germline V gene has CDR1 NSHNY and CDR2 SYGAGN. This CDR3 comprises 17 residues. The sequenced CDR3 bases are TGTGCCAGCAGTGAAGGGAGGGGGCTTCATAACTATGCT. Translating gives CASSEGRGLHNYA. In full, the CDR3 reads CASSEGRGLHNYAEQFF.

A note on this clone: Gene names and germline match the mouse. Coverage ceases 4 residues before the CDR3 finishes, and the germline J gene fills in the end. The chain has TRBV13-2 and TRBJ2-5; TRBD2 aligns across 9 bases. This CDR3 region has 16 residues. V lost 0 bases to trimming and J lost 3 bases; unmatched junction nucleotides: 5. Germline V gene data show CDR1 as NNHNN and CDR2 as SYGAGS (reference sequence). The CDR3 here is CASGDVVWGGQDTQYF. The CDR3 bases that were read are TGTGCCAGCGGTGATGTAGTCTGGGGGGGTCAAGAC.

About this clone itself: Gene labels here are mouse ones. The read gets to within 4 residues of the CDR3 end, and the germline J gene fills in the rest. The V call is TRBV13-1, the J call TRBJ1-2; no reliable D call. The V and J ends lost 5 bases and 0 bases respectively, with 8 bases between them. The CDR3 extends over 13 amino acids. In germline, CDR1 is NSHNY, CDR2 SYGAGN. The CDR3 bases that were read are TGTGCCAGCAGGCCTGGTTCAAACTCC. Translated: CASRPGSNS. In full, the CDR3 reads CASRPGSNSDYTF.

Concerning this clone: These gene names are mouse names. The CDR3 end falls 4 residues outside the read, so it is completed with the germline J gene. V is TRBV13-2 and J is TRBJ2-1, with D possibly TRBD2 on 6 matching bases. V lost 2 bases and J 4 bases, leaving 13 bases between the germline ends. CDR1 and CDR2 from the germline V gene are NNHNN and SYGAGS (reference sequence). This CDR3 is 15 amino acids long. The CDR3 DNA, read in part, is TGTGCCAGCGGTGAAGGCTGGGGCTGGTATGCT. Its translation is CASGEGWGWYA. The full CDR3 protein is CASGEGWGWYAEQFF.